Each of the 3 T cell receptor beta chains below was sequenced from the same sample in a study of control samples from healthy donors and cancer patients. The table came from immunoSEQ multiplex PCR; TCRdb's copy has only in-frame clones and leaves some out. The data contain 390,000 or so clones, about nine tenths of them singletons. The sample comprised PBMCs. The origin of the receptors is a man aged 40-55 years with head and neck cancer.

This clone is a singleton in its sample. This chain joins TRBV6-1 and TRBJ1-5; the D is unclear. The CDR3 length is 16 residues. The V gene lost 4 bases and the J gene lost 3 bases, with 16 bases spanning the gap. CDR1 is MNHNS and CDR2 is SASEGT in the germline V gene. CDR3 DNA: TGTGCCAGCAGTGGCCAGGTCCCCACCGCCAATCAGCCCCAGCATTTT. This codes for CASSGQVPTANQPQHF.

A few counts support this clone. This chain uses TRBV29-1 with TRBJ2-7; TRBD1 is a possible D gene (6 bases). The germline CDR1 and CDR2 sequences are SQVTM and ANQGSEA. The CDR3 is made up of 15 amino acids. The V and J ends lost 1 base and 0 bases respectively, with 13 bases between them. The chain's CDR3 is CSVEVDSSSSYEQYF. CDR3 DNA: TGCAGCGTTGAAGTGGACAGTTCGAGCTCCTACGAGCAGTACTTC.

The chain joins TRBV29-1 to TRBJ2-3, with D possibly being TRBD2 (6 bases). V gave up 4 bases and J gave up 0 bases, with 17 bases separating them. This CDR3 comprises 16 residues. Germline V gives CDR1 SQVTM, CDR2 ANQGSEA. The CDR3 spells CSVAYGGLISTDTQYF. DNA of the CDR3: TGCAGCGTTGCGTACGGAGGGCTTATCAGCACAGATACGCAGTATTTT.